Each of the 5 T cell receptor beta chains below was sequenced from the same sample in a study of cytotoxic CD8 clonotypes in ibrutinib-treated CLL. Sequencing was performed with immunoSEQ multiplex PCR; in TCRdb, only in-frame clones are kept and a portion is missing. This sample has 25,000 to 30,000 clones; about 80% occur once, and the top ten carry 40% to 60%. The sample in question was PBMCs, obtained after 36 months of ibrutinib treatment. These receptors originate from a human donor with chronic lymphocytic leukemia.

CDR3 region: CASSIRDSANSPLHF. In DNA form, the CDR3 reads TGTGCCAGTAGTATTCGGGACAGCGCTAATTCACCCCTCCACTTT. The J gene is TRBJ1-6, the V gene TRBV19; 7 bases agree with TRBD1. Germline values: CDR1 LNHDA, CDR2 SQIVND (reference sequence). With V trimmed by 3 bases and J by 6 bases, 5 bases remained unmatched. The CDR3 loop spans 15 amino acids.

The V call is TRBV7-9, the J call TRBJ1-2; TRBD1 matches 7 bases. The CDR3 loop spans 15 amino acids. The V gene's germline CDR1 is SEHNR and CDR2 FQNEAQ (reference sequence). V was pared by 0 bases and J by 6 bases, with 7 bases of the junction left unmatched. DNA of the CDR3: TGTGCCAGCAGCTTAGCCGTAGGGGGCTGGGATGGCTACACCTTC. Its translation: CASSLAVGGWDGYTF.

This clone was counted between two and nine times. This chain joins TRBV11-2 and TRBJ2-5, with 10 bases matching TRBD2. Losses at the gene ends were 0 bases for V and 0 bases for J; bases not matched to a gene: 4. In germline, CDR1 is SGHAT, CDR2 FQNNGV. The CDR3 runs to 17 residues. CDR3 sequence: CASSLDQGLAHQETQYF. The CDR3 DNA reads TGTGCCAGCAGCTTAGACCAGGGACTAGCGCACCAAGAGACCCAGTACTTC. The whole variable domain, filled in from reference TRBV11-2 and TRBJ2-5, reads EAGVAQSPRYKIIEKRQSVAFWCNPISGHATLYWYQQILGQGPKLLIQFQNNGVVDDSQLPKDRFSAERLKGVDSTLKIQPAKLEDSAVYLCASSLDQGLAHQETQYFGPGTRLLVL.

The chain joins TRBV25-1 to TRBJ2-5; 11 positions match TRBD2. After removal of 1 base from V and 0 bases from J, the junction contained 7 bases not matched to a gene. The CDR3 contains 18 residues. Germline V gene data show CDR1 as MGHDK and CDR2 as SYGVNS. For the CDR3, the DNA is TGTGCCAGCAGTGAATGGTCGGCTAGCGGGGGGAACCAAGAGACCCAGTACTTC. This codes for CASSEWSASGGNQETQYF.

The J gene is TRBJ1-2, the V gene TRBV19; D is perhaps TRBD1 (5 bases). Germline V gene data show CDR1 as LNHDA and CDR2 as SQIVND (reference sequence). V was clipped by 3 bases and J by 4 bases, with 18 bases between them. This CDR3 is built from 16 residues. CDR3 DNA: TGTGCCAGTAGTATTCCGCCTCAGGGACCGCTCTATGGCTACACCTTC. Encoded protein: CASSIPPQGPLYGYTF.